These 9 T cell receptor beta chains originate from one sample sequenced in a study of beta chain features in type 1 diabetes. Sequenced material consisted of expressed TCRB transcripts (all of the isolated RNA was reverse transcribed). The assay was immunoSEQ multiplex PCR, and TCRdb's table has in-frame clones only and misses some. This repertoire shows 400,000 to 450,000 clones, about 15% found once; its top ten account for approximately 0.038%. Specimen: naive CD4+ T cells from blood. The receptors stem from a man aged 25 to 40 in good health.

This clone was seen a handful of times. The CDR3 loop is CASSLGQRSSYNEQFF. The CDR3 region has the DNA TGTGCCAGCAGCTTGGGACAGCGGAGCTCCTACAATGAGCAGTTCTTC. V gene TRBV5-4 combines with J gene TRBJ2-1; D might be TRBD1 or TRBD2, each matching 5 bases. CDR1 is SGHNT and CDR2 is YYREEE in the germline V gene (reference sequence). The CDR3 consists of 16 residues. V gave up 0 bases and J gave up 0 bases, with 10 bases separating them.

The chain joins TRBV6-5 to TRBJ1-2; the match to TRBD1 covers 7 bases. The CDR3 spans 12 residues. The ends lost 7 bases at V and 5 bases at J; junction bases unmatched: 4. Germline V gene sequence: CDR1 MNHEY, CDR2 SVGAGI. CDR3 region: CASTLTGYGYTF. CDR3 in DNA: TGTGCCAGCACCCTGACAGGGTATGGCTACACCTTC.

The chain recombines TRBV5-1 with TRBJ2-5; tentative D call: TRBD1 (5 bases). This CDR3 spans 14 amino acids. V gave up 4 bases and J gave up 1 base, with 11 bases separating them. The germline gives CDR1 SGHRS, CDR2 YFSETQ. In DNA form, the CDR3 reads TGCGCCAGCAGCGCGGACACGACCCAAGAGACCCAGTACTTC. Its translation: CASSADTTQETQYF.

This chain joins TRBV15 and TRBJ2-5, with TRBD2 identical over 9 bases. Matching the DNA end better, TRBJ2-7 makes the J call doubtful. In germline, CDR1 is LNHNV, CDR2 YYDKDF (reference sequence). This CDR3 spans 19 amino acids. The CDR3 is CATSPRPGTSKVGPYEQYF. The DNA for the CDR3 is TGTGCCACCTCCCCACGGCCCGGGACTAGCAAAGTGGGACCCTACGAGCAGTACTTC.

This clone has more than one count but fewer than ten. The chain couples TRBV5-6 to TRBJ2-6; D may correspond to TRBD1 or TRBD2 (5 bases each). CDR1 and CDR2 from the germline V gene are SGHDT and YYEEEE. Trimming pared 5 bases from V and 0 bases from J, leaving 15 bases between. The CDR3 loop spans 17 amino acids. DNA of the CDR3: TGTGCCAGCAGATTTCCGGGACGGATCTCTGGGGCCAACGTCCTGACTTTC. Translation gives CASRFPGRISGANVLTF.

The CDR3 loop reads CASSVERPSGRTAREQYV. The CDR3 nucleotides read TGTGCCAGCAGCGTAGAGCGCCCTAGCGGGAGGACTGCGAGGGAGCAGTACGTC. The chain employs TRBV9 and TRBJ2-7; 11 bases fit TRBD2. With 0 bases clipped from V and 7 bases from J, the junction kept 15 bases outside the gene matches. The CDR3 extends over 18 amino acids. Germline V gene lookup returns CDR1 SGDLS and CDR2 YYNGEE.

This clone was detected only a few times. V gene TRBV29-1 combines with J gene TRBJ2-3; D may be TRBD2 (6 bases). The CDR3 contains 14 residues. V was pared by 4 bases and J by 5 bases, with 16 bases between. Germline V lookup: CDR1 SQVTM, CDR2 ANQGSEA. The CDR3 reads CSVGRDGTLDTQYF. Written as DNA, the CDR3 is TGCAGCGTTGGTAGGGACGGGACTTTAGATACGCAGTATTTT.

The chain uses TRBV9 and TRBJ2-1, with TRBD2 as a possible D gene (5 bases). The CDR3 is made up of 14 amino acids. Trimming removed 1 base at V and 10 bases at J, with 15 bases between. Germline V gene sequence: CDR1 SGDLS, CDR2 YYNGEE. CDR3 amino acids: CASSVNPRTEEQFF. The CDR3 DNA follows: TGTGCCAGCAGCGTAAACCCCCGGACTGAGGAGCAGTTCTTC.

V usage is TRBV18 and J usage is TRBJ2-1; D is undetermined. The ends were cut back, 2 bases at V and 10 bases at J, with 9 bases in the middle. The CDR3 length is 12 residues. The germline V gene has CDR1 KGHSH and CDR2 LQKENI. Written as DNA, the CDR3 is TGTGCCAGCTCACCAATGGACGTCGAGCAGTTCTTC. Translating gives CASSPMDVEQFF.